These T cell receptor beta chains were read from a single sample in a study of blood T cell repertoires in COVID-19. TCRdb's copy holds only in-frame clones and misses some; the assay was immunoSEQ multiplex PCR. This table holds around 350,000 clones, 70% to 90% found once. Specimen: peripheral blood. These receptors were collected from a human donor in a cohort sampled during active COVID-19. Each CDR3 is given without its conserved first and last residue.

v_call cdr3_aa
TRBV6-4 ASSDNDQGGPDTQY
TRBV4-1 ASSQEGGRGPWTQY
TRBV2 ASSVRGNQPQH
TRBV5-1 ASSLGASGMSSYNEQF
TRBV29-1 SVGSPHIDEQY
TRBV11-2 ASSFLNQGYNEQF
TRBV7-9 ASSSVAGGQDTQY
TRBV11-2 ASSSHRGRNEKLF
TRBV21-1 ASRTIGGGDYNEQF
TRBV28 ASSLQGATEAF
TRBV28 ASSRTGLGEPEAF
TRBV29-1 SSKAGLDTEAF
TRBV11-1 ASSLLAGDPTGELF
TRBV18 ASSPRQEAYRTEAF
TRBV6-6 ASERQETQY
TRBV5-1 ASSPAGQGASYEQY
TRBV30 AWSVFRQRPFKNTEAF
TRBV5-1 ASSWDRGGEETQY
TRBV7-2 ASGTSRTDTQY
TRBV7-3 ASSLIPSGGANEQF
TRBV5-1 ASRTSGGANTGELF
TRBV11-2 ASSTTTGESEKLF
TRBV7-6 ATGGGTSSGANVLT
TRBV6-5 ASRTGSEAF
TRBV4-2 ASSQGTENTEAF
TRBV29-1 SVVAAGSAF